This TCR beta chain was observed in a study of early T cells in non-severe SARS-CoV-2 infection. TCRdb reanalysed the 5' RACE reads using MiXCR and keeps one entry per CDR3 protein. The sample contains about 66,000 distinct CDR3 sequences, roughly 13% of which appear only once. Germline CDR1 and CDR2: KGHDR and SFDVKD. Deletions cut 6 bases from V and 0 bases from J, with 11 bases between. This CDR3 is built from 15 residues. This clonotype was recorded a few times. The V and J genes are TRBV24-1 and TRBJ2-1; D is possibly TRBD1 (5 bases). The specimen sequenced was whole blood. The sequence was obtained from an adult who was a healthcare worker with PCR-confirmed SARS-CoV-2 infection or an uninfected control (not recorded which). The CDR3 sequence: CATSLTGSSYNEQFF. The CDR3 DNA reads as TGTGCCACCAGTTTAACAGGAAGCTCCTACAATGAGCAGTTCTTC.